The clone carrying this T cell receptor beta chain was detected a few times. This sample was included in a study of T cells in tumors after PD-1 blockade. The overall study: A subset received ongoing vismodegib 150 mg daily alongside anti-PD-1 therapy.

The table came from immunoSEQ multiplex PCR; TCRdb's copy has only in-frame clones and leaves some out. The sample has around 51,000 clones, 65% to 85% seen once. The germline gives CDR1 MGHRA, CDR2 YSYEKL. The CDR3 is made up of 14 amino acids. V lost 3 bases, J lost 10 bases, and 13 bases lay in between. This chain connects TRBV4-1 to TRBJ1-6; D is perhaps TRBD1 (5 bases). The receptor comes from a human donor with basal cell carcinoma. This sample comprised PBMCs, obtained before anti-PD-1 treatment. This CDR3 reads CASSQQGGHSPLHF. The CDR3, as DNA: TGCGCCAGCAGCCAGCAGGGCGGACACTCACCCCTCCACTTT.